This is a list of T cell receptor beta chains from one sample in a study of blood T cell repertoires in COVID-19. Only in-frame clones appear in the TCRdb table, and some are missing; sequencing was by immunoSEQ multiplex PCR. This table has about 60,000 clones, 80% to 90% appearing once. The sequenced sample consisted of peripheral blood. All receptors derive from a human donor in a cohort sampled during active COVID-19. Both conserved end residues are part of each CDR3. The D gene is left open where the match is weak. Some rows have no size entry. The others give once, few or many, or a class for an expanded clone.

v_gene: TRBV7-9
abundance: NA
j_gene: TRBJ1-1
d_gene: NA
CDR3aa: CASSLGHENTEAFF
CDR3nt: TGTGCCAGCAGCTTGGGACACGAAAACACTGAAGCTTTCTTT

v_gene: TRBV6-5
abundance: NA
j_gene: TRBJ1-4
d_gene: TRBD1
CDR3aa: CASSSGQGEGKLFF
CDR3nt: TGTGCCAGCAGTTCAGGACAGGGAGAAGGAAAACTGTTTTTT

v_gene: TRBV18
abundance: NA
j_gene: TRBJ1-2
d_gene: NA
CDR3aa: CASSPPLSTSHRDGYTF
CDR3nt: TGTGCCAGCTCACCCCCTCTGAGCACCTCGCACAGGGATGGCTACACCTTC

v_gene: TRBV5-1
abundance: NA
j_gene: TRBJ1-2
d_gene: NA
CDR3aa: CASSLLEAGDGYTF
CDR3nt: TGCGCCAGCAGCTTGTTAGAGGCAGGGGATGGCTACACCTTC

v_gene: TRBV27
abundance: NA
j_gene: TRBJ2-1
d_gene: NA
CDR3aa: CASSSPSNRNEQFF
CDR3nt: TGTGCCAGCAGTTCCCCTTCAAATAGAAATGAGCAGTTCTTC

v_gene: TRBV7-2
abundance: NA
j_gene: TRBJ2-2
d_gene: NA
CDR3aa: CASSPTAVRNTGELFF
CDR3nt: TGTGCCAGCAGCCCAACCGCGGTTCGTAACACCGGGGAGCTGTTTTTT

v_gene: TRBV7-2
abundance: NA
j_gene: TRBJ2-3
d_gene: TRBD2
CDR3aa: CASSYTTSGRAKDTQYF
CDR3nt: TGTGCCAGCAGCTATACTACGAGCGGGAGGGCCAAAGATACGCAGTATTTT

v_gene: TRBV5-1
abundance: NA
j_gene: TRBJ2-1
d_gene: NA
CDR3aa: CASSGTGVINNEQFF
CDR3nt: TGCGCCAGCAGCGGTACGGGAGTCATAAACAATGAGCAGTTCTTC

v_gene: TRBV27
abundance: NA
j_gene: TRBJ1-6
d_gene: TRBD1
CDR3aa: CASSRDSYNSPLHF
CDR3nt: TGTGCCAGCAGCCGGGACAGTTATAATTCACCCCTCCACTTT

v_gene: TRBV30
abundance: NA
j_gene: TRBJ1-6
d_gene: TRBD1
CDR3aa: CAWSILQGARGSPLHF
CDR3nt: TGTGCCTGGAGTATTTTACAGGGGGCGCGGGGATCACCCCTCCACTTT

v_gene: TRBV12-3/TRBV12-4
abundance: NA
j_gene: TRBJ1-1
d_gene: TRBD1
CDR3aa: CASNRQGEAFF
CDR3nt: TGTGCCAGCAACCGACAGGGGGAAGCTTTCTTT

v_gene: TRBV28
abundance: NA
j_gene: TRBJ1-4
d_gene: NA
CDR3aa: CASTGGQGGEKLFF
CDR3nt: TGTGCCAGCACCGGGGGGCAGGGTGGCGAAAAACTGTTTTTT

v_gene: TRBV7-2
abundance: few
j_gene: TRBJ2-1
d_gene: NA
CDR3aa: CASSLNVGAGVQGEQFF
CDR3nt: TGTGCCAGCAGCTTAAATGTCGGGGCAGGGGTCCAGGGTGAGCAGTTCTTC

v_gene: TRBV6-1
abundance: NA
j_gene: TRBJ2-1
d_gene: TRBD2
CDR3aa: CASSEARGGAGYEQFF
CDR3nt: TGTGCCAGCAGTGAAGCACGGGGGGGGGCCGGATATGAGCAGTTCTTC

v_gene: TRBV5-1
abundance: NA
j_gene: TRBJ1-1
d_gene: TRBD1
CDR3aa: CASSLYGTENTEAFF
CDR3nt: TGCGCCAGCAGCTTGTATGGGACAGAGAACACTGAAGCTTTCTTT

v_gene: TRBV6-5
abundance: NA
j_gene: TRBJ2-3
d_gene: NA
CDR3aa: CASSYGGLVTGNTQYF
CDR3nt: TGTGCCAGCAGTTACGGTGGGTTAGTGACGGGGAATACGCAGTATTTT

v_gene: TRBV5-6
abundance: NA
j_gene: TRBJ2-1
d_gene: NA
CDR3aa: CASSLPGNEQFF
CDR3nt: TGTGCCAGCAGCTTGCCCGGGAATGAGCAGTTCTTC

v_gene: TRBV5-4
abundance: NA
j_gene: TRBJ2-7
d_gene: TRBD1
CDR3aa: CASSLGRGQSYEQYF
CDR3nt: TGTGCCAGCAGCTTGGGCAGGGGGCAATCCTACGAGCAGTACTTC

v_gene: TRBV5-1
abundance: NA
j_gene: TRBJ2-5
d_gene: NA
CDR3aa: CASSPISETQYF
CDR3nt: TGCGCCAGCAGTCCTATATCGGAGACCCAGTACTTC

v_gene: TRBV24-1
abundance: NA
j_gene: TRBJ2-7
d_gene: TRBD2
CDR3aa: CATSDLRPAGRDEQYF
CDR3nt: TGTGCCACCAGTGATTTGCGTCCAGCGGGGAGAGACGAGCAGTACTTC

v_gene: TRBV4-2
abundance: NA
j_gene: TRBJ2-1
d_gene: TRBD2
CDR3aa: CASSQDWAGGGNEQFF
CDR3nt: TGTGCCAGCAGCCAAGATTGGGCTGGGGGGGGCAATGAGCAGTTCTTC

v_gene: TRBV5-6
abundance: few
j_gene: TRBJ2-6
d_gene: NA
CDR3aa: CASSLWANRGSGANVLTF
CDR3nt: TGTGCCAGCAGCTTGTGGGCTAACCGGGGCTCTGGGGCCAACGTCCTGACTTTC

v_gene: TRBV7-9
abundance: NA
j_gene: TRBJ2-6
d_gene: TRBD2
CDR3aa: CASTTGTTGANVLTF
CDR3nt: TGTGCCAGCACAACCGGGACTACTGGGGCCAACGTCCTGACTTTC

v_gene: TRBV7-8
abundance: NA
j_gene: TRBJ2-1
d_gene: TRBD2
CDR3aa: CASSLGLGLAGALQFF
CDR3nt: TGTGCCAGCAGCTTAGGTCTGGGACTAGCGGGAGCCTTGCAGTTCTTC

v_gene: TRBV5-1
abundance: NA
j_gene: TRBJ2-7
d_gene: TRBD1
CDR3aa: CASTDRDGLEQYF
CDR3nt: TGCGCCAGCACGGACAGGGACGGATTGGAGCAGTACTTC

v_gene: TRBV18
abundance: NA
j_gene: TRBJ2-3
d_gene: NA
CDR3aa: CASSPVQDSTDTQYF
CDR3nt: TGTGCCAGCTCACCAGTGCAGGATAGCACAGATACGCAGTATTTT

v_gene: TRBV2
abundance: NA
j_gene: TRBJ1-2
d_gene: NA
CDR3aa: CASSEYRVIGGYTF
CDR3nt: TGTGCCAGCAGCGAATACAGGGTCATTGGGGGCTACACCTTC

v_gene: TRBV11-3
abundance: NA
j_gene: TRBJ2-3
d_gene: NA
CDR3aa: CASSLGLVGGTQYF
CDR3nt: TGTGCCAGCAGCTTAGGTCTAGTTGGCGGTACGCAGTATTTT

v_gene: TRBV11-2
abundance: NA
j_gene: TRBJ1-4
d_gene: TRBD1
CDR3aa: CASSLGDRVTNEKLFF
CDR3nt: TGTGCCAGCAGCTTAGGGGACAGGGTGACTAATGAAAAACTGTTTTTT

v_gene: TRBV7-2
abundance: NA
j_gene: TRBJ2-3
d_gene: NA
CDR3aa: CASSFTTGLPFDDTQYF
CDR3nt: TGTGCCAGCAGCTTCACTACCGGACTTCCCTTCGACGATACGCAGTATTTT

v_gene: TRBV7-9
abundance: NA
j_gene: TRBJ1-2
d_gene: TRBD1
CDR3aa: CASSLDRGSDGYTF
CDR3nt: TGTGCCAGCAGCCTAGACAGGGGAAGCGACGGCTACACCTTC

v_gene: TRBV19
abundance: once
j_gene: TRBJ1-5
d_gene: TRBD1
CDR3aa: CASSLTGGLDQPQHF
CDR3nt: TGTGCCAGTTCCTTGACAGGGGGCTTGGATCAGCCCCAGCATTTT

v_gene: TRBV5-1
abundance: NA
j_gene: TRBJ2-3
d_gene: TRBD1
CDR3aa: CASSRDSRTDTQYF
CDR3nt: TGCGCCAGCAGTAGGGACAGCCGCACAGATACGCAGTATTTT

v_gene: TRBV2
abundance: NA
j_gene: TRBJ2-1
d_gene: NA
CDR3aa: CASSELGGAYNEQFF
CDR3nt: TGTGCCAGCAGTGAACTTGGCGGAGCCTACAATGAGCAGTTCTTC

v_gene: TRBV27
abundance: NA
j_gene: TRBJ2-2
d_gene: NA
CDR3aa: CASRTPGAGELFF
CDR3nt: TGTGCCAGCAGGACCCCAGGGGCCGGGGAGCTGTTTTTT

v_gene: TRBV25-1
abundance: NA
j_gene: TRBJ1-1
d_gene: TRBD1
CDR3aa: CASSVTGQGNTEAFF
CDR3nt: TGTGCCAGCAGTGTCACGGGACAGGGGAACACTGAAGCTTTCTTT

v_gene: TRBV3-1/TRBV3-2
abundance: NA
j_gene: TRBJ2-7
d_gene: NA
CDR3aa: CASSPAHDGEQYF
CDR3nt: TGTGCCAGCAGCCCAGCCCATGACGGGGAGCAGTACTTC

v_gene: TRBV11-2
abundance: NA
j_gene: TRBJ2-1
d_gene: TRBD1
CDR3aa: CASSLVGFGTGEKNEQFF
CDR3nt: TGTGCCAGCAGCTTAGTTGGGTTCGGGACAGGCGAAAAAAATGAGCAGTTCTTC

v_gene: TRBV5-8
abundance: NA
j_gene: TRBJ2-5
d_gene: NA
CDR3aa: CASSFAGSEPRKATQYF
CDR3nt: TGTGCCAGCAGCTTCGCCGGGAGCGAACCAAGAAAGGCGACCCAGTACTTC

v_gene: TRBV5-4
abundance: NA
j_gene: TRBJ2-1
d_gene: TRBD1
CDR3aa: CASSLATGWQFF
CDR3nt: TGTGCCAGCAGCTTGGCGACAGGGTGGCAGTTCTTC

v_gene: TRBV6-6
abundance: NA
j_gene: TRBJ1-5
d_gene: NA
CDR3aa: CASSSSVPNQPQHF
CDR3nt: TGTGCCAGCAGTTCCAGCGTCCCAAATCAGCCCCAGCATTTT

v_gene: TRBV11-2
abundance: NA
j_gene: TRBJ1-6
d_gene: NA
CDR3aa: CASSLSQGLLNSPLHF
CDR3nt: TGTGCCAGCAGCTTAAGTCAGGGACTCCTAAATTCACCCCTCCACTTT

v_gene: TRBV12-3/TRBV12-4
abundance: NA
j_gene: TRBJ2-1
d_gene: TRBD1
CDR3aa: CASSNRGPEQFF
CDR3nt: TGTGCCAGCAGTAACAGGGGTCCTGAGCAGTTCTTC

v_gene: TRBV5-1
abundance: NA
j_gene: TRBJ1-2
d_gene: NA
CDR3aa: CASSLAQGRSNYGYTF
CDR3nt: TGCGCCAGCAGCTTGGCGCAGGGAAGGTCCAACTATGGCTACACCTTC